Included here is one T cell receptor (beta chain) sequence, with context. Its antigen is not known. The data are from a study of shared clonotypes between healthy human individuals. Study summary: Researchers assigned three CD4 naive, three CD4 memory, two CD8 naive and one CD8 memory plate to each donor.

This CDR3 comprises 13 residues. From germline, CDR1 is MNHNS and CDR2 SASEGT. Trimming pared 7 bases from V and 0 bases from J, leaving 9 bases between. Approximately 210 ng DNA, 30,000 to 35,000 T cell genomes, went into each sorted-subset replicate PCR. The protocol was immunoSEQ multiplex PCR, while the TCRdb copy is restricted to in-frame clones and leaves out a portion. Here the sample spans around 1 million clones, around 80% being singletons. Study outcomes and limitations: Though the depth was large, rarefaction showed that sorted-subset sequencing was incomplete. Shared clonotypes: about 5% naive CD4, about 3.5% naive CD8, under 2.5% memory CD4, approximately 0.41% memory CD8.

The chain links TRBV6-1 to TRBJ2-5; D possibly corresponds to TRBD1 (5 bases). Source material: memory CD4+ T cells sorted from blood. The subset denotes: CD45RA-negative fraction. This clonotype was sampled from a man between 18 and 29 years old in good health. The CDR3 spells CASIKGYQETQYF. In nucleotides, the CDR3 is TGTGCCAGCATTAAGGGGTACCAAGAGACCCAGTACTTC.